Listed here are 15 T cell receptor beta chains from one sample, sequenced in a study of cytomegalovirus exposure and HLA in healthy donors. The PCR employed 60 Vbeta primers together with 13 Jbeta primers. Sequencing was performed with immunoSEQ multiplex PCR; in TCRdb, only in-frame clones are kept and a portion is missing. This sample has over 130,000 clones, with approximately 57% found just once. Sequencing input: PBMCs. Source of these receptors: a male donor in good health and CMV-seronegative.

This chain links TRBV5-4 with TRBJ2-5, with D maybe TRBD1 (6 bases). CDR3 size: 13 residues. Trimming stripped 5 bases from V and 2 bases from J, with 10 bases between. Germline assignment: CDR1 SGHNT and CDR2 YYREEE (reference sequence). The CDR3 DNA is TGTGCCAGCAGATCGGACAGTCAAGAGACCCAGTACTTC. Its protein is CASRSDSQETQYF. Variable domain in full (rest from reference TRBV5-4 and TRBJ2-5): ETGVTQSPTHLIKTRGQQVTLRCSSQSGHNTVSWYQQALGQGPQFIFQYYREEENGRGNFPPRFSGLQFPNYSSELNVNALELDDSALYLCASRSDSQETQYFGPGTRLLVL.

This chain uses TRBV10-3 with TRBJ1-6; no clear D gene. The CDR3 sequence is 15 residues long. With 6 bases removed from V and 5 bases from J, the gap between germline ends came to 14 bases. Germline V gene lookup returns CDR1 ENHRY and CDR2 SYGVKD. The CDR3 loop is CAISLNSANNSPLHF. The CDR3 DNA reads TGTGCCATCAGCTTAAATTCAGCGAATAATTCACCCCTCCACTTT.

The chain has TRBV6-5 and TRBJ2-1; tentative D call: TRBD1 (6 bases). This CDR3 comprises 13 residues. The germline CDR1 and CDR2 sequences are MNHEY and SVGAGI. V was cut by 10 bases and J by 10 bases, with 20 bases left in between. The CDR3 coding sequence is TGTGCCACCTCGGGCCCTCATACAGGGGAGCAGTTCTTC. Translated: CATSGPHTGEQFF.

V gene TRBV6-5 combines with J gene TRBJ2-7; a possible D gene is TRBD2 (6 bases). Germline V CDR1 and CDR2: MNHEY, SVGAGI. This CDR3 spans 15 amino acids. The ends were cut back, 6 bases at V and 0 bases at J, with 15 bases in the middle. The CDR3 DNA reads as TGTGCCAGCAGGGCGGGGAGCCCAAGCTCCTACGAGCAGTACTTC. It specifies CASRAGSPSSYEQYF.

This sequence joins TRBV15 and TRBJ2-1; 13 nucleotides match TRBD2. Germline V gives CDR1 LNHNV, CDR2 YYDKDF (reference sequence). The CDR3 length is 16 residues. With 1 base clipped from V and 8 bases from J, the junction kept 5 bases outside the gene matches. The CDR3 DNA reads TGTGCCACCAGCAGAGGACTAGCGGGGGGCAGGGATGAGCAGTTCTTC. Its protein is CATSRGLAGGRDEQFF.

The rearrangement joins TRBV19 to TRBJ2-1; TRBD1 is a possible D gene (7 bases). CDR1 and CDR2 (germline): LNHDA, SQIVND (reference sequence). The CDR3 is 14 residues long. Trimming removed 7 bases at V and 9 bases at J, with 19 bases between. The CDR3 nucleotides read TGTGCCAGTAAAACACGCGGGACAGTCGCTGAGCAGTTCTTC. It encodes CASKTRGTVAEQFF.

The rearrangement links TRBV9 to TRBJ2-2; TRBD2 matches 8 bases. Trimming at V came to 3 bases and at J to 6 bases, leaving 7 bases not matched to a gene. The germline V gene has CDR1 SGDLS and CDR2 YYNGEE. The CDR3 has 15 amino acids. This CDR3 reads CASSGPGLVPGELFF. In DNA form, the CDR3 reads TGTGCCAGCAGCGGCCCGGGACTAGTTCCCGGGGAGCTGTTTTTT.

This chain links TRBV28 with TRBJ1-5; D is ambiguous. The CDR3 length is 15 residues. V was cut by 6 bases and J by 9 bases, with 21 bases left in between. Germline loops: CDR1 MDHEN, CDR2 SYDVKM. CDR3 in amino acids: CASSLGGPALGPQHF. Here the CDR3 DNA reads TGTGCCAGCAGCTTGGGAGGGCCCGCTTTGGGGCCCCAGCATTTT.

This clone occurred a few times. The rearrangement uses TRBV5-6 and TRBJ1-1; 7 positions match TRBD1. There are 15 residues in the CDR3. CDR1 is SGHDT, CDR2 YYEEEE, per germline. Trimming took 3 bases from V and 1 from J; bases not matched to a gene: 6. CDR3 loop: CASSSLGQPNTEAFF. The CDR3 DNA reads as TGTGCCAGCAGCTCACTGGGACAGCCGAACACTGAAGCTTTCTTT.

This clone showed up just a few times. V and J are TRBV9 and TRBJ2-3, with D perhaps TRBD2 (7 bases). The CDR3 runs 15 residues. Per the germline V gene, CDR1 is SGDLS and CDR2 is YYNGEE. V was clipped by 0 bases and J by 7 bases, with 15 bases between them. The CDR3 protein is CASSVVGGGRNTQYF. The CDR3, as DNA: TGTGCCAGCAGCGTAGTGGGGGGGGGCAGAAATACGCAGTATTTT.

This clone was seen a handful of times. This rearrangement joins TRBV10-1 to TRBJ1-2; the D gene is possibly TRBD1 (5 bases). Trimming pared 0 bases from V and 4 bases from J, leaving 12 bases between. This CDR3 is 15 amino acids long. Germline CDR1 WNHNN, CDR2 SYGVQD (reference sequence). The CDR3 region is CASSESGRAVYGYTF. CDR3 DNA sequence: TGCGCCAGCAGTGAGTCCGGCAGGGCGGTCTATGGCTACACCTTC.

This clone was observed a handful of times. The chain is built from TRBV7-2 and TRBJ1-2, with 8 bases identical to TRBD1. CDR3 length equals 14 residues. J gave up 7 bases and V 6 bases, and 10 bases lay outside the gene matches. CDR1 is SGHTA, CDR2 FQGNSA, per germline. The CDR3 DNA is TGTGCCAGCAGTCCCTCGCAGGGGGCGCGTGGCTACACCTTC. Protein: CASSPSQGARGYTF.

This chain links TRBV6-7 with TRBJ1-2, with 8 bases fitting TRBD1. TRBV6-7 is treated as an ORF (open reading frame) with a function not yet certain. The ends lost 6 bases at V and 4 bases at J; junction bases unmatched: 7. CDR3 length: 14 residues. Here the CDR3 reads CASSSGGACYGYTF. The DNA for the CDR3 is TGTGCCAGCAGCTCAGGGGGCGCTTGCTATGGCTACACCTTC.

The chain has TRBV11-2 and TRBJ1-2; D is unresolved. The V and J ends lost 5 bases and 4 bases respectively, with 17 bases between them. Germline CDR1 is SGHAT and CDR2 is FQNNGV. The CDR3 spans 15 residues. The CDR3 coding sequence is TGTGCCAGCAGCATCAACATTAGGGAGGTCTATGGCTACACCTTC. Translation gives CASSINIREVYGYTF.

The CDR3 sequence: CATSRVVGGFNEQFF. The CDR3 DNA follows: TGTGCCACCAGCAGAGTTGTGGGGGGTTTCAATGAGCAGTTCTTC. This chain uses TRBV15 with TRBJ2-1; possibly TRBD2 for D (6 bases). Trimming left V 1 base short and J 6 bases short, with 13 bases between. Per the germline V gene, CDR1 is LNHNV and CDR2 is YYDKDF (reference sequence). The CDR3 is made up of 15 amino acids. Complete variable domain (other parts from reference TRBV15 and TRBJ2-1): DAMVIQNPRYQVTQFGKPVTLSCSQTLNHNVMYWYQQKSSQAPKLLFHYYDKDFNNEADTPDNFQSRRPNTSFCFLDIRSPGLGDTAMYLCATSRVVGGFNEQFFGPGTRLTVL.